A single sample is the source of the 5 T cell receptor beta chains below, sequenced in a study of Ad26.COV2.S vaccination and SARS-CoV-2 variants. Treatment of the sample: approximately 18 received Ad26.COV2.S at low or high dose, single or two shots; several received placebo; per-sample allocation not given. Specimens were obtained on day 63 following the first vaccine or placebo injection. The protocol was immunoSEQ multiplex PCR, while the TCRdb copy is restricted to in-frame clones and leaves out a portion. This repertoire shows about 350,000 clones, approximately 86% found once; its top ten account for approximately 12%. Sequenced here: peripheral blood, sampled in a trial of Ad26.COV2.S vaccine versus placebo. Receptors were obtained from a person aged 18-60 years who received the Ad26.COV2.S COVID-19 vaccine or a placebo.

The V call is TRBV5-1, the J call TRBJ2-7, with D perhaps matching TRBD1 or TRBD2 (6 bases each). Trimming took off 0 bases at V and 3 bases at J, with 16 bases between the two ends. CDR1 and CDR2 from the germline V gene are SGHRS and YFSETQ. The CDR3 has 16 amino acids. CDR3 DNA sequence: TGCGCCAGCAGCTTGGACGGGGGCGAGGCCCACTACGAGCAGTACTTC. It is translated as CASSLDGGEAHYEQYF.

This sequence joins TRBV14 and TRBJ2-3; no reliable D call. Germline V gene data show CDR1 as SGHDN and CDR2 as FVKESK. The CDR3 covers 13 residues. V dropped 2 bases and J dropped 4 bases, with 7 bases sitting between them. The CDR3 DNA sequence: TGTGCCAGCAGCCAAAATCAGCCAGATACGCAGTATTTT. It translates to CASSQNQPDTQYF.

The CDR3 region is CASSTSGLAGPISTDTQYF. CDR3 in DNA: TGTGCCAGCAGTACATCGGGACTAGCGGGGCCAATTAGCACAGATACGCAGTATTTT. The rearrangement uses TRBV6-2 or TRBV6-3 and TRBJ2-3; 13 positions agree with TRBD2. V dropped 5 bases and J dropped 0; count of bases not matched to a gene: 11. Germline CDR1 is MNHEY and CDR2 is SVGEGT. The CDR3 runs 19 residues.

The chain links TRBV7-9 to TRBJ1-3; TRBD1 agrees at 9 bases. Germline CDR1 reads SEHNR; CDR2 reads FQNEAQ (reference sequence). J gave up 2 bases and V 1 base, and 3 bases lay outside the gene matches. The CDR3 has 16 amino acids. The CDR3 loop is CASSLGQGGTGNTIYF. CDR3 nucleotide sequence: TGTGCCAGCAGCTTAGGACAGGGGGGGACTGGAAACACCATATATTTT.

The V gene is TRBV9, the J gene TRBJ1-4; possibly TRBD1 for D (6 bases). The germline V gene encodes CDR1 SGDLS and CDR2 YYNGEE. The CDR3 is made up of 15 amino acids. V dropped 1 base and J dropped 8 bases, with 15 bases sitting between them. The CDR3 region is CASSVRPGQPEKLFF. The CDR3 coding sequence is TGTGCCAGCAGCGTACGGCCCGGACAGCCCGAAAAACTGTTTTTT.